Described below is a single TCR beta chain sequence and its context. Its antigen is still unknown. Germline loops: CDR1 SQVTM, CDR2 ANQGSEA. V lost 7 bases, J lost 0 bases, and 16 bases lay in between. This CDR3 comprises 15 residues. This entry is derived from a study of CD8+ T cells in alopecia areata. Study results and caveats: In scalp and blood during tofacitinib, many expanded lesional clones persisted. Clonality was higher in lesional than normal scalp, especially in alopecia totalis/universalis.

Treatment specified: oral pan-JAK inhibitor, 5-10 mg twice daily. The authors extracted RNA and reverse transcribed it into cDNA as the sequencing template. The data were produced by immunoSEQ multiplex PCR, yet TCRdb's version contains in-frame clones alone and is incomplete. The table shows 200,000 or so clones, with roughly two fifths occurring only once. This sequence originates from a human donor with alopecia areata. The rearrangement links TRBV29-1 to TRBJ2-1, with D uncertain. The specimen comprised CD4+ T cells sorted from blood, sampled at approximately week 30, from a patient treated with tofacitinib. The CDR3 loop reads CSAAQRALSYNEQFF. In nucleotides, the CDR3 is TGCAGCGCTGCCCAAAGAGCCCTCTCCTACAATGAGCAGTTCTTC.